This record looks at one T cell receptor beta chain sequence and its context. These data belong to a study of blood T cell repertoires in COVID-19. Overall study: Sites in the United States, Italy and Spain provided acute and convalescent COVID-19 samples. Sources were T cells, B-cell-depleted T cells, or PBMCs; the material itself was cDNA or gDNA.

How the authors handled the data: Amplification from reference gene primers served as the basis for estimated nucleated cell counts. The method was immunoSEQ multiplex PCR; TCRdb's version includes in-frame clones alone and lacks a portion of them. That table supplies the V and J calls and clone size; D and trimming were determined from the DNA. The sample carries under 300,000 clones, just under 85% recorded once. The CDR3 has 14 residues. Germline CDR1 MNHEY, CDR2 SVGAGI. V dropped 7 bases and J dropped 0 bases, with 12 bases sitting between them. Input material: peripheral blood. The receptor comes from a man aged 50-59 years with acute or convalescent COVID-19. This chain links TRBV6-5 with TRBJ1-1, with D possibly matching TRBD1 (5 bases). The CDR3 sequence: CASISDSLNTEAFF. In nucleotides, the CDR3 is TGTGCCAGCATAAGCGACAGCTTGAACACTGAAGCTTTCTTT.